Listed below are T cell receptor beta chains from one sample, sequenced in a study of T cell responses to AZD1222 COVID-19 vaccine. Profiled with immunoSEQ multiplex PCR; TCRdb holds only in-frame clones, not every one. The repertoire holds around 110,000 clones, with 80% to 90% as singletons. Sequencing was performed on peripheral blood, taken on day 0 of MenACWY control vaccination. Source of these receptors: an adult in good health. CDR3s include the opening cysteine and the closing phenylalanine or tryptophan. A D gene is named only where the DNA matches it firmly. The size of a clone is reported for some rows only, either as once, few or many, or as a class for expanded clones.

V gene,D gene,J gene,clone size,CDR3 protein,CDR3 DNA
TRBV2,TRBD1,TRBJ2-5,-,CASNGQGGRETQYF,TGTGCCAGCAACGGACAGGGTGGGCGAGAGACCCAGTACTTC
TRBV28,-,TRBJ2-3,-,CASSQREGVRVDTQYF,TGTGCCAGCAGTCAAAGGGAGGGGGTTAGGGTAGATACGCAGTATTTT
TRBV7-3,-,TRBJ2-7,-,CASSLTLLTGNEQYF,TGTGCCAGCAGCTTAACGCTTCTGACGGGAAACGAGCAGTACTTC
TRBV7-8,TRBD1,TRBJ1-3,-,CASSTGQGAPIDGNTIYF,TGTGCCAGCAGCACGGGACAGGGGGCGCCGATAGATGGAAACACCATATATTTT
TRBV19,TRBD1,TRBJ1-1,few,CASTYRATGENTEAFF,TGTGCCAGTACGTATAGGGCGACAGGGGAGAACACTGAAGCTTTCTTT
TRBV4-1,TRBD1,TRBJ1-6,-,CASSLDRASASNSPLHF,TGCGCCAGCAGCCTTGACAGGGCTTCGGCTTCCAATTCACCCCTCCACTTT
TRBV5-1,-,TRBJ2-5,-,CASRGWGDPGKRTETQYF,TGCGCCAGCAGGGGGTGGGGAGACCCCGGGAAACGGACAGAGACCCAGTACTTC
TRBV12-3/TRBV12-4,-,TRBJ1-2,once,CASSLARGYGYTF,TGTGCCAGCAGTTTAGCGCGGGGCTATGGCTACACCTTC
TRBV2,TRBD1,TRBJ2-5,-,CASISQGEETQYF,TGTGCCAGCATTTCACAGGGGGAAGAGACCCAGTACTTC
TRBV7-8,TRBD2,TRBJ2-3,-,CASSLVSGGSTDTQYF,TGTGCCAGCAGCTTAGTGTCCGGGGGGAGCACAGATACGCAGTATTTT
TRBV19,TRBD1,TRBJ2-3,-,CASSRTGQGRWTDTQYF,TGTGCCAGTAGTCGAACCGGACAGGGGAGGTGGACAGATACGCAGTATTTT
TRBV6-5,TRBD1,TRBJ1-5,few,CASISGTGGRQPQHF,TGTGCCAGCATTTCCGGGACAGGGGGGCGTCAGCCCCAGCATTTT
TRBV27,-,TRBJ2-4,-,CASSHRTVPPLNIQYF,TGTGCCAGCAGTCACCGGACAGTTCCCCCCCTAAACATTCAGTACTTC
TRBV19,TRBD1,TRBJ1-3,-,CASGGTEYTIYF,TGTGCCAGTGGAGGGACAGAGTACACCATATATTTT
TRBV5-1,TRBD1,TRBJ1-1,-,CASSPTGRGTEAFF,TGCGCCAGCAGCCCGACAGGGAGGGGCACTGAAGCTTTCTTT
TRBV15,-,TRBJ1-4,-,CATSRDQGEKLFF,TGTGCCACCAGCAGAGATCAGGGCGAAAAACTGTTTTTT
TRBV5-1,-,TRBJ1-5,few,CASSLTGNSNQPQHF,TGCGCCAGCAGCCTGACAGGAAATAGCAATCAGCCCCAGCATTTT
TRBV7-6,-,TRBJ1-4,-,CASSLVGPGSTNEKLFF,TGTGCCAGCAGCTTAGTGGGTCCGGGCTCAACTAATGAAAAACTGTTTTTT
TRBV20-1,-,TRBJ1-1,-,CSGGKGEAFF,TGCAGCGGGGGAAAGGGCGAAGCTTTCTTT
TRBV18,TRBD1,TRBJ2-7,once,CASSLDGQGSGEQYF,TGTGCCAGCTCACTCGATGGACAGGGTTCTGGCGAGCAGTACTTC
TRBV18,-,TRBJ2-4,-,CASSPPTSDIQYF,TGTGCCAGCTCACCACCAACATCGGACATTCAGTACTTC
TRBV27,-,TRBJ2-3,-,CASCLYGGPGTDTQYF,TGTGCCAGCTGCCTATACGGGGGTCCCGGCACAGATACGCAGTATTTT
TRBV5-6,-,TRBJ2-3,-,CASSYTGSSTDTQYF,TGTGCCAGCAGCTATACAGGGAGTTCCACAGATACGCAGTATTTT
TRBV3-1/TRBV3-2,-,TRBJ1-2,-,CASSQVEGPTLSYGYTF,TGTGCCAGCAGCCAAGTTGAAGGTCCAACCCTATCCTATGGCTACACCTTC
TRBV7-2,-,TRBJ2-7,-,CASRGPASYEQYF,TGTGCCAGCAGGGGGCCAGCATCCTACGAGCAGTACTTC
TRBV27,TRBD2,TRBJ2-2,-,CASSAFRTSGGADTGELFF,TGTGCCAGCAGTGCCTTTCGGACTAGCGGGGGGGCGGACACCGGGGAGCTGTTTTTT
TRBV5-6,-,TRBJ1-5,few,CASSLGQLNQPQHF,TGTGCCAGCAGCTTGGGACAGCTCAATCAGCCCCAGCATTTT
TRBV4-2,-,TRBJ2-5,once,CASSQDSRGTQYF,TGTGCCAGCAGCCAAGATAGTAGAGGGACCCAGTACTTC
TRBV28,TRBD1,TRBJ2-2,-,CASSRPGQRTGELFF,TGTGCCAGCAGCCGTCCGGGACAGAGGACCGGGGAGCTGTTTTTT
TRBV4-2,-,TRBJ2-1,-,CASSRARGEQFF,TGTGCCAGCAGCCGCGCGAGGGGGGAGCAGTTCTTC
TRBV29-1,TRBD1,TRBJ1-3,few,CSVLNRGHSGNTIYF,TGCAGCGTCCTTAACAGGGGACACTCTGGAAACACCATATATTTT
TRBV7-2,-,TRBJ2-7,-,CASSNRALYEQYF,TGTGCCAGCAGCAACAGGGCTCTCTACGAGCAGTACTTC
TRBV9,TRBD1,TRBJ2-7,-,CASSPSSNRGSSYEQYF,TGTGCCAGCAGCCCTAGCTCGAACAGGGGATCCAGCTACGAGCAGTACTTC
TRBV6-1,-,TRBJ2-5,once,CASSETSRETQYF,TGTGCCAGCAGTGAAACTAGCAGAGAGACCCAGTACTTC
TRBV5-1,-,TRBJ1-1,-,CASSSGAPNMNTEAFF,TGCGCCAGCAGCTCAGGGGCTCCGAACATGAACACTGAAGCTTTCTTT
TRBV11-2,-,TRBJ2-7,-,CASSLVSGTGYEQYF,TGTGCCAGCAGCTTAGTCAGCGGGACAGGCTACGAGCAGTACTTC
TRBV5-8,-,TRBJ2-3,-,CASSYQGGTDTQYF,TGTGCCAGCAGCTACCAAGGGGGCACAGATACGCAGTATTTT
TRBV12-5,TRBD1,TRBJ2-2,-,CASGPDRVNTGELFF,TGTGCTAGTGGCCCGGACAGGGTGAACACCGGGGAGCTGTTTTTT
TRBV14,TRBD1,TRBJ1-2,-,CASSPVDRGLDGYTF,TGTGCCAGCAGCCCTGTGGACAGGGGGCTAGATGGCTACACCTTC
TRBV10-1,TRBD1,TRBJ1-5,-,CASSSGTGKDQPQHF,TGCGCCAGCTCCTCAGGGACAGGTAAAGATCAGCCCCAGCATTTT
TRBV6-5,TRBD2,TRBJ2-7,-,CASSWGTSGGIYEQYF,TGTGCCAGCAGTTGGGGGACTAGCGGGGGGATATACGAGCAGTACTTC
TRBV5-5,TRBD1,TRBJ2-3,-,CASRLTGGRGDTQYF,TGTGCCAGCAGACTGACAGGGGGCCGGGGAGATACGCAGTATTTT
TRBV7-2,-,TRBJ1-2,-,CASSLETASYYGYTF,TGTGCCAGCAGCTTAGAAACAGCAAGCTACTATGGCTACACCTTC
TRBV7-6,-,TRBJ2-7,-,CASSLSGSGGNEQYF,TGTGCCAGCAGCTTAAGTGGAAGCGGAGGGAACGAGCAGTACTTC
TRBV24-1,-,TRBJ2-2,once,CATSEAGNTGELFF,TGTGCCACCAGTGAGGCAGGGAACACCGGGGAGCTGTTTTTT